These 2 T cell receptor beta chains share one sample of origin, sequenced in a study of CD8 T cells in acute hepatitis C reinfection. The time point: naive CD8 control sorted from an acute-time-point sample. The repertoire was sequenced with immunoSEQ multiplex PCR; TCRdb's copy has only in-frame clones and lacks some. The sample includes around 34,000 clones, about 83% seen only once; the top ten take roughly 0.51%. Sequenced input: naive CD8+ T cells from PBMCs. Source of these receptors: a man between 25 and 39 years old with chronic hepatitis C.

The chain has TRBV11-2 and TRBJ2-5; the D gene could be TRBD1 or TRBD2 (5 bases each). This CDR3 is built from 15 residues. The V and J ends lost 1 base and 1 base respectively, with 10 bases between them. Per germline, CDR1 SGHAT and CDR2 FQNNGV. CDR3 sequence (DNA): TGTGCCAGCAGCTTAGTTGGGACGCCCCAAGAGACCCAGTACTTC. Translation: CASSLVGTPQETQYF. The full variable domain, its missing parts supplied by reference TRBV11-2 and TRBJ2-5, is EAGVAQSPRYKIIEKRQSVAFWCNPISGHATLYWYQQILGQGPKLLIQFQNNGVVDDSQLPKDRFSAERLKGVDSTLKIQPAKLEDSAVYLCASSLVGTPQETQYFGPGTRLLVL.

This chain links TRBV6-1 with TRBJ2-7; no clear D. Germline loops: CDR1 MNHNS, CDR2 SASEGT. This CDR3 region has 13 residues. Trimming removed 1 base from V and 3 bases from J, with 7 bases in between. CDR3 coding DNA: TGTGCCAGCAGTGAAGGGTTAGTCTACGAGCAGTACTTC. This codes for CASSEGLVYEQYF.